This paragraph covers one TCR beta chain sequence. Its antigen is not known. The germline V gene encodes CDR1 DFQATT and CDR2 SNEGSKA (reference sequence). This CDR3 is 11 amino acids long. The source of the sample is a study of T cell responses to AZD1222 COVID-19 vaccine. Study conclusions and caveats: In the spike-specific TCR repertoire, nearly half reportedly target unmutated variant regions. Repertoires in all cases were sampled only once the peak T cell response had passed.

TCRdb's copy holds only in-frame clones and misses some; the assay was immunoSEQ multiplex PCR. The sample records under 150,000 clones, more than 85% being singletons. The TCR comes from an adult in good health. J is TRBJ1-1 and V is TRBV20-1; D is unresolved. The sample here was peripheral blood, taken on day 0 of AZD1222 vaccination. The CDR3 region is CSPLGNTEAFF. The CDR3 nucleotides are TGCAGCCCCTTGGGGAACACTGAAGCTTTCTTT.